The clone carrying this T cell receptor delta chain was counted at least ten times. Its antigen remains unknown. Being one base from a much bigger clone, this may be a read error. At the DNA level, this CDR3 is encoded by other sequences in the same sample as well. Each sorted gammadelta sample had TRG and TRD chains sequenced. TCRdb repeated clone calling on the multiplex PCR reads with CATT. The repertoire holds 85,000 to 100,000 delta-chain clones, with 0.9% to 1% as singletons. Bulk repertoires came from Vgamma9/Vdelta2+ or Vdelta2-negative gammadelta T cells flow-sorted from PBMC. From germline, CDR1 is TSWWSYY and CDR2 QGS. There are 19 residues in the CDR3. The data stem from a study of γδ T cells in repeated Plasmodium falciparum infection. General observations from the study: Vdelta2-negative gammadelta repertoires, largely Vdelta1+, seemingly showed infection-driven waves of new clonal selection. Vgamma9/Vdelta2+ T cells showed a stable polyclonal repertoire with shared TCRgamma sequences.

The clonotype comes from a pool of human donors (malaria-infected and uninfected, not separated). The specimen was gamma-delta T cells from blood. This rearrangement joins TRDV1 to TRDJ3, with 9 nucleotides matching TRDD3. CDR3 region: CALGDYSWGIRWDTRQMFF. The DNA of the CDR3 is TGCGCTCTTGGGGACTACAGCTGGGGGATTCGCTGGGACACCCGACAGATGTTTTTC.